The 8 T cell receptor beta chains in this list originate from one sample, sequenced in a study of T cell repertoires in cytomegalovirus infection. TCRdb ran MiXCR on the reads and lists one entry per CDR3 protein. The table records about 900,000 distinct CDR3 sequences, under 40% of them present only once. The antigens these receptors bind are not known. The source material was cultured CD8+ T cells from PBMCs, sampled from culture after CMV antigen stimulation. The receptors come from a human donor in good health (CMV status not recorded). Some clones in this sample may be carry-over from other donors' samples.

There are a few counts of this clonotype. The V gene is TRBV7-9, the J gene TRBJ1-4; D uncertain. There are 13 residues in the CDR3. Trimming cost V 1 base and J 11 bases, with 11 bases left between them. Germline V lookup: CDR1 SEHNR, CDR2 FQNEAQ (reference sequence). The CDR3 DNA reads TGTGCCAGCAGCTTAGTTACGAGACCGAAACTGTTTTTT. This translates into CASSLVTRPKLFF.

This sequence joins TRBV5-4 and TRBJ2-5; D remains ambiguous. In germline, CDR1 is SGHNT, CDR2 YYREEE (reference sequence). V lost 4 bases, J lost 1 base, and 5 bases lay in between. The CDR3 has 12 residues. CDR3: CASSDTQETQYF. CDR3 nucleotide sequence: TGTGCCAGCAGCGATACCCAAGAGACCCAGTACTTC.

This clonotype was found a few times. This sequence joins TRBV19 and TRBJ1-5, with no clear D. Germline lookup yields CDR1 LNHDA and CDR2 SQIVND (reference sequence). V was clipped by 7 bases and J by 2 bases, with 12 bases between them. The CDR3 runs 14 residues. CDR3 amino acids: CASTYRRGNQPQHF. Here the CDR3 DNA reads TGTGCCAGTACATATAGGCGGGGCAATCAGCCCCAGCATTTT. Variable domain in full (rest from reference TRBV19 and TRBJ1-5): DGGITQSPKYLFRKEGQNVTLSCEQNLNHDAMYWYRQDPGQGLRLIYYSQIVNDFQKGDIAEGYSVSREKKESFPLTVTSAQKNPTAFYLCASTYRRGNQPQHFGDGTRLSIL.

The V call is TRBV27, the J call TRBJ2-7; maybe TRBD1 (5 bases). The CDR3 loop spans 14 amino acids. Trimming stripped 6 bases from V and 2 bases from J, with 14 bases between. CDR1 MNHEY and CDR2 SMNVEV come from the germline V gene (reference sequence). CDR3 region: CASRMAGSPYEQYF. In nucleotides, the CDR3 is TGTGCCAGCAGGATGGCAGGGTCGCCCTACGAGCAGTACTTC.

The V gene is TRBV4-1, the J gene TRBJ2-7; TRBD2 might be the D (6 bases). Trimming stripped 0 bases from V and 3 bases from J, with 24 bases between. This CDR3 is built from 19 residues. The germline V gene encodes CDR1 MGHRA and CDR2 YSYEKL. The CDR3 here is CASSQEGPKEGSPYYEQYF. The DNA for the CDR3 is TGCGCCAGCAGCCAAGAAGGTCCGAAGGAGGGATCCCCTTACTACGAGCAGTACTTC.

This clonotype was observed at least ten times. J is TRBJ1-6 and V is TRBV7-6; D is undetermined. V was trimmed by 5 bases and J by 10 bases, leaving 12 bases between them. The germline gives CDR1 SGHVS, CDR2 FNYEAQ. The CDR3 sequence is 13 residues long. CDR3 nucleotide sequence: TGTGCCAGCAGCCCTCCGGTCGGGTCACCCCTCCACTTT. Amino acid sequence: CASSPPVGSPLHF.

In this sample, this clonotype turned up many times. V is TRBV7-6 and J is TRBJ2-1, with TRBD2 identical over 8 bases. With 4 bases clipped from V and 2 bases from J, the junction kept 4 bases outside the gene matches. The germline V gene has CDR1 SGHVS and CDR2 FNYEAQ. CDR3 length equals 15 residues. The CDR3: CASSYSGATYNEQFF. The CDR3 nucleotides are TGTGCCAGCAGCTATAGCGGGGCTACCTACAATGAGCAGTTCTTC.

The chain carries TRBV19 and TRBJ2-1; 11 nucleotides line up with TRBD2. V trimming: 3 bases; J trimming: 8 bases; junction bases outside the gene matches: 6. Looked up from germline, CDR1 is LNHDA and CDR2 is SQIVND (reference sequence). The CDR3 is 15 amino acids. The CDR3 is CASSMLAGGLYEQFF. The DNA for the CDR3 is TGTGCCAGTAGTATGTTAGCGGGGGGGCTTTATGAGCAGTTCTTC.